Below are 14 T cell receptor beta chains sequenced from a single sample in a study of CD4 T cells in relation to SARS-CoV-2 and coronaviruses. What these receptors recognize is not known. Produced via immunoSEQ multiplex PCR; TCRdb's table is partial and in-frame only. In the table there are tens of thousands of clones, 84% of which are singletons. Input material: naive CD4+ T cells from PBMCs, cultured in vitro. Subset indicated: naive CD4+ T cells isolated by negative enrichment. These receptors all stem from an adult with COVID-19.

This clone was counted between two and nine times. J is TRBJ2-3 and V is TRBV6-4; D unclear. V was clipped by 0 bases and J by 0 bases, with 4 bases between them. The CDR3 sequence is 14 residues long. The germline gives CDR1 MRHNA, CDR2 SNTAGT. The CDR3 DNA follows: TGTGCCAGCAGTGACTCGGACAGCACAGATACGCAGTATTTT. Residues: CASSDSDSTDTQYF.

V gene TRBV28 combines with J gene TRBJ2-7; maybe TRBD2 (5 bases). The CDR3 totals 16 residues. Deletions cut 2 bases from V and 0 bases from J, with 14 bases between. Germline V lookup: CDR1 MDHEN, CDR2 SYDVKM. This CDR3 reads CASSLDPRGSSYEQYF. Written as DNA, the CDR3 is TGTGCCAGCAGTTTAGACCCCAGAGGGAGCTCCTACGAGCAGTACTTC.

The chain carries TRBV19 and TRBJ2-7, with 8 bases that match TRBD1. V shed 7 bases, J shed 2 bases, and the junction held 10 bases outside the gene matches. The CDR3 covers 15 residues. CDR1 LNHDA and CDR2 SQIVND come from the germline V gene (reference sequence). Here the CDR3 reads CASTFDGTGTYEQYF. DNA of the CDR3: TGTGCCAGTACTTTTGACGGGACAGGCACCTACGAGCAGTACTTC.

The chain couples TRBV6-4 to TRBJ2-2, with 8 bases identical to TRBD1. V lost 8 bases to trimming and J lost 3 bases; unmatched junction nucleotides: 5. This CDR3 contains 14 residues. The V gene's germline CDR1 is MRHNA and CDR2 SNTAGT. The CDR3 loop is CASQGQVDTGELFF. The CDR3 region has the DNA TGTGCCAGCCAGGGACAGGTTGACACCGGGGAGCTGTTTTTT.

The chain has TRBV27 and TRBJ2-1; 7 positions agree with TRBD2. The J segment lost 7 bases and the V segment lost 4 bases, leaving 10 bases of the junction unmatched. CDR3 length equals 15 residues. Per germline, CDR1 MNHEY and CDR2 SMNVEV (reference sequence). In DNA form, the CDR3 reads TGTGCCAGCAGTTACCTGGGGGGGGGTCGGAATGAGCAGTTCTTC. This sequence encodes CASSYLGGGRNEQFF.

A single count supports this clone. The chain employs TRBV18 and TRBJ1-3, with 7 positions matching TRBD1. The CDR3 length is 13 residues. In germline, CDR1 is KGHSH, CDR2 LQKENI. V lost 4 bases, J lost 4 bases, and 1 base stayed unmatched. The CDR3 here is CASSQDRGNTIYF. The CDR3 coding sequence is TGTGCCAGCTCACAGGACAGGGGAAACACCATATATTTT.

This clone was recorded a few times. The CDR3 DNA follows: TGTGCCAGCAGCCCCCGACAGGCTTTTCCCAATCAGCCCCAGCATTTT. It encodes CASSPRQAFPNQPQHF. The rearrangement links TRBV6-6 to TRBJ1-5; tentative D call: TRBD1 (6 bases). Germline V gene data show CDR1 as MNHNY and CDR2 as SVGAGI (reference sequence). The CDR3 totals 16 residues. V lost 6 bases to trimming and J lost 3 bases, with 18 bases between them.

The chain carries TRBV5-6 and TRBJ2-2; the match to TRBD2 covers 8 bases. Germline CDR1 reads SGHDT; CDR2 reads YYEEEE. With 0 bases clipped from V and 5 bases from J, the junction kept 9 bases outside the gene matches. The CDR3 contains 17 residues. Here the CDR3 reads CASSLELAGGGTGELFF. For the CDR3, the DNA is TGTGCCAGCAGCTTGGAACTCGCGGGAGGTGGTACCGGGGAGCTGTTTTTT.

In its sample, this clone was seen a few times. This chain links TRBV7-9 with TRBJ2-7, with TRBD1 as a possible D gene (5 bases). Germline V lookup: CDR1 SEHNR, CDR2 FQNEAQ (reference sequence). The CDR3 sequence is 15 residues long. Trimming pared 3 bases from V and 3 bases from J, leaving 15 bases between. CDR3 amino acids: CASSLEGVKGYEQYF. In DNA form, the CDR3 reads TGTGCCAGCAGCTTGGAAGGGGTGAAGGGCTACGAGCAGTACTTC.

The V and J genes are TRBV15 and TRBJ2-5; D uncertain. Trimming cost V 2 bases and J 1 base, with 14 bases left between them. CDR1 is LNHNV and CDR2 is YYDKDF in the germline V gene (reference sequence). The length of the CDR3 is 16 residues. The CDR3 protein is CATSRPTNALQETQYF. DNA of the CDR3: TGTGCCACCAGCAGACCCACAAACGCGCTCCAAGAGACCCAGTACTTC. The full variable domain, its missing parts supplied by reference TRBV15 and TRBJ2-5, is DAMVIQNPRYQVTQFGKPVTLSCSQTLNHNVMYWYQQKSSQAPKLLFHYYDKDFNNEADTPDNFQSRRPNTSFCFLDIRSPGLGDTAMYLCATSRPTNALQETQYFGPGTRLLVL.

J is TRBJ1-1 and V is TRBV18, with D perhaps TRBD1 (5 bases). This CDR3 has 17 residues. Germline CDR1 KGHSH, CDR2 LQKENI. Trimming shortened V by 2 bases and J by 3 bases, and 19 bases separated the two germline ends. CDR3 DNA sequence: TGTGCCAGCTCACCAGCGGGGTTTCAGGGTCGGTACACTGAAGCTTTCTTT. Translating gives CASSPAGFQGRYTEAFF.

The V and J genes are TRBV19 and TRBJ1-2; D call uncertain. The V and J ends lost 2 bases and 6 bases respectively, with 10 bases between them. The germline CDR1 and CDR2 sequences are LNHDA and SQIVND (reference sequence). This CDR3 spans 13 amino acids. The CDR3 DNA sequence: TGTGCCAGTAGTATATCCTACAGAGATGGCTACACCTTC. This sequence encodes CASSISYRDGYTF.

V and J are TRBV5-4 and TRBJ2-5; D unclear. The length of the CDR3 is 12 residues. V lost 1 base, J lost 2 bases, and 3 bases lay in between. Germline V gene lookup returns CDR1 SGHNT and CDR2 YYREEE (reference sequence). As DNA, the CDR3 is TGTGCCAGCAGCTTGCGGCAAGAGACCCAGTACTTC. This sequence encodes CASSLRQETQYF.

CDR3 sequence: CASSSTRQGGQPQHF. Written as DNA, the CDR3 is TGTGCCAGCAGTTCCACCCGACAGGGGGGTCAGCCCCAGCATTTT. The rearrangement uses TRBV6-5 and TRBJ1-5; 9 nucleotides line up with TRBD1. CDR3 length equals 15 residues. Trimming took 4 bases from V and 6 from J; bases not matched to a gene: 7. Per the germline V gene, CDR1 is MNHEY and CDR2 is SVGAGI.